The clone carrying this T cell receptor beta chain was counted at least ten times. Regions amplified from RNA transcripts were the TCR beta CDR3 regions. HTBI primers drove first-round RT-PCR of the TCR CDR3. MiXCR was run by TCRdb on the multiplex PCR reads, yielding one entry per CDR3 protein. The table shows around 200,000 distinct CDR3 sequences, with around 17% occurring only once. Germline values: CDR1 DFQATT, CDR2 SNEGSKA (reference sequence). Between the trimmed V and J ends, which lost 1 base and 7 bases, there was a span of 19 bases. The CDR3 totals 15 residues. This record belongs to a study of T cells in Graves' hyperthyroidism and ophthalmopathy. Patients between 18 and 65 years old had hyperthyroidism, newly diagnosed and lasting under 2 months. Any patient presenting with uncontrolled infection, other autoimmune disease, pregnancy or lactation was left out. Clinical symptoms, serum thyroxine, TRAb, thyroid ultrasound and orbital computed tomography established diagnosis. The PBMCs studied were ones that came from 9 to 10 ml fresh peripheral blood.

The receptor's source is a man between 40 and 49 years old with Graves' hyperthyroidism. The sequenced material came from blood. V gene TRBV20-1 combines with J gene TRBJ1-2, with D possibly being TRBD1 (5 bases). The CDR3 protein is CSARGTGTAGSGYTF. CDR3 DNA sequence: TGCAGTGCTAGAGGGACCGGGACGGCTGGGTCTGGCTACACCTTC.